These T cell receptor beta chains were read from a single sample in a study of shared clonotypes between healthy human individuals. Assay: immunoSEQ multiplex PCR; the TCRdb copy retains only in-frame clones and omits some. The profile shows about 730,000 clones, 55% to 75% of them singletons. The sequenced sample consisted of memory CD4+ T cells sorted from blood. The receptors were sampled from a woman in her 30s in good health. CDR3s include the opening cysteine and the closing phenylalanine or tryptophan. A D gene is named only where the DNA matches it firmly. The size of a clone is reported for some rows only, either as once, few or many, or as a class for expanded clones.

TRBD1,NA,TRBJ2-7,TRBV11-3,CASSSGQGSEQYF,TGTGCCAGCAGCTCCGGACAGGGGAGCGAGCAGTACTTC
NA,many,TRBJ2-7,TRBV27,CASSSPGGGRSEQYF,TGTGCCAGCAGCTCCCCCGGCGGCGGGCGTAGCGAGCAGTACTTC
NA,NA,TRBJ2-3,TRBV7-9,CASSALTRAQGTDTQYF,TGTGCCAGCAGCGCTCTGACTAGAGCCCAGGGCACAGATACGCAGTATTTT
NA,NA,TRBJ2-7,TRBV18,CASSLGTSAYEQYF,TGTGCCAGCTCACTAGGGACTTCTGCCTACGAGCAGTACTTC
NA,NA,TRBJ2-7,TRBV5-3,CASSLEYMGREQYF,TGTGCCAGCAGCTTGGAATATATGGGCCGCGAGCAGTACTTC
TRBD1,NA,TRBJ1-1,TRBV7-9,CASSVDRGQAGITEAFF,TGTGCCAGCAGCGTCGACAGGGGGCAGGCCGGTATCACTGAAGCTTTCTTT
TRBD1,once,TRBJ2-7,TRBV5-1,CASSLGDRDLDEQYF,TGCGCCAGCAGTTTGGGGGACAGGGATCTCGACGAGCAGTACTTC
NA,once,TRBJ2-2,TRBV5-1,CASSFGDRNTGELFF,TGCGCCAGCAGCTTCGGAGACAGGAACACCGGGGAGCTGTTTTTT
TRBD2,NA,TRBJ2-1,TRBV15,CATSRDGSSGSREQFF,TGTGCCACCAGCAGAGATGGGTCTAGCGGGAGCCGTGAGCAGTTCTTC
NA,NA,TRBJ2-3,TRBV5-1,CASSVLASFMDTQYF,TGCGCCAGCAGCGTGCTAGCGTCCTTTATGGATACGCAGTATTTT
NA,NA,TRBJ1-5,TRBV27,CASSPRGQGLEQPQHF,TGTGCCAGCAGTCCCCGCGGGCAGGGGTTGGAGCAGCCCCAGCATTTT
TRBD1,NA,TRBJ2-1,TRBV6-6,CASRVGQVDYNEQFF,TGTGCCAGCAGGGTAGGACAGGTAGATTACAATGAGCAGTTCTTC
TRBD2,few,TRBJ2-1,TRBV7-2,CASSLGTRLYNEQFF,TGTGCCAGCAGCTTAGGGACTAGACTCTACAATGAGCAGTTCTTC
TRBD1,NA,TRBJ2-1,TRBV29-1,CSVATGATSNEQFF,TGCAGCGTTGCGACAGGGGCCACCTCCAATGAGCAGTTCTTC
NA,NA,TRBJ1-1,TRBV27,CASSLDYGGTEAFF,TGTGCCAGCAGTTTAGACTACGGGGGCACTGAAGCTTTCTTT
NA,NA,TRBJ2-7,TRBV18,CASSPQGFGGSYEQYF,TGTGCCAGCTCACCACAGGGGTTCGGGGGCTCCTACGAGCAGTACTTC
NA,NA,TRBJ1-2,TRBV28,CASSLRGNYGYTF,TGTGCCAGCAGTTTGAGGGGGAACTATGGCTACACCTTC
NA,NA,TRBJ1-1,TRBV6-5,CASSKRNTEAFF,TGTGCCAGCAGCAAGAGAAACACTGAAGCTTTCTTT
NA,NA,TRBJ2-1,TRBV7-9,CASSLTSSYNEQFF,TGTGCCAGCAGCTTAACCAGTTCCTACAATGAGCAGTTCTTC
NA,NA,TRBJ1-5,TRBV23-1,CASSQSVQRRSNQPQHF,TGCGCCAGCAGTCAATCGGTCCAGAGAAGGAGCAATCAGCCCCAGCATTTT
NA,NA,TRBJ1-2,TRBV29-1,CSVEGQGGYVPNYGYTF,TGCAGCGTTGAGGGACAAGGGGGATACGTTCCTAACTATGGCTACACCTTC
NA,NA,TRBJ2-4,TRBV7-9,CASSLGGQGQNIQYF,TGTGCCAGCAGCTTAGGTGGGCAGGGGCAAAACATTCAGTACTTC
NA,once,TRBJ1-3,TRBV6-6,CASSYDGYSGNTIYF,TGTGCCAGCAGTTACGACGGCTACTCTGGAAACACCATATATTTT
NA,NA,TRBJ2-2,TRBV2,CASSEVRSSTGELFF,TGTGCCAGCAGTGAAGTGAGATCGAGCACCGGGGAGCTGTTTTTT
TRBD2,few,TRBJ2-1,TRBV11-3,CASSWESGSVYNEQFF,TGTGCCAGCAGCTGGGAGAGCGGGAGTGTCTACAATGAGCAGTTCTTC
NA,NA,TRBJ2-2,TRBV6-1,CASSEWGWGRETGELFF,TGTGCCAGCAGTGAATGGGGATGGGGGAGAGAGACCGGGGAGCTGTTTTTT
NA,NA,TRBJ2-2,TRBV7-3,CASSYHGGDTGELFF,TGTGCCAGCAGCTACCACGGGGGTGACACCGGGGAGCTGTTTTTT
TRBD1,NA,TRBJ1-5,TRBV2,CASSGGDSNQPQHF,TGTGCCAGCAGTGGAGGGGACAGTAATCAGCCCCAGCATTTT
NA,few,TRBJ2-3,TRBV7-9,CASSSANTDTQYF,TGTGCCAGCAGCTCGGCTAACACAGATACGCAGTATTTT
NA,NA,TRBJ2-2,TRBV7-9,CASQLSHQTGELFF,TGTGCCAGCCAACTATCCCACCAAACCGGGGAGCTGTTTTTT
NA,NA,TRBJ2-3,TRBV5-1,CASSLLGLSTDTQYF,TGCGCCAGCAGCTTGTTGGGACTGTCGACAGATACGCAGTATTTT
NA,NA,TRBJ2-1,TRBV11-2,CASSRDSTYNEQFF,TGTGCCAGCAGCCGGGACTCAACCTACAATGAGCAGTTCTTC